This T cell receptor beta chain originates from a study of cytomegalovirus exposure and HLA in healthy donors. This CDR3 is built from 16 residues. Germline lookup yields CDR1 SGDLS and CDR2 YYNGEE. V lost 0 bases and J lost 5, with 14 bases in between. The PCR employed 60 Vbeta primers together with 13 Jbeta primers. Libraries were prepared by immunoSEQ multiplex PCR; TCRdb keeps only in-frame clonotypes and omits some of them. The table shows roughly 190,000 clones, with 79% occurring only once. The chain is built from TRBV9 and TRBJ1-4; maybe TRBD1 (5 bases). The sequence came from a woman between 18 and 29 years old in good health and CMV-seronegative. What was sequenced was PBMCs. The CDR3 DNA is TGTGCCAGCAGCGTAGGATTAAGGCAGGGAAATGAAAAACTGTTTTTT. It yields the protein CASSVGLRQGNEKLFF.